This T cell receptor (beta chain) comes out of a study of shared clonotypes between healthy human individuals. Clones were sequenced by immunoSEQ multiplex PCR, and TCRdb holds only the in-frame ones, with some missing. Among approximately 2.1 million clones listed, roughly 93% were seen once. The specimen was naive CD4+ T cells from PBMCs. Subset reported: CD45RA+ positively selected. The sequence derives from a man in his late teens or twenties in good health. Some clones in this sample may be carry-over from other donors' samples.

The CDR3 sequence: CASITPTSGQLAQPQHF. CDR3 nucleotide sequence: TGTGCCAGCATCACCCCTACATCAGGACAGTTAGCTCAGCCCCAGCATTTT. V gene TRBV28 combines with J gene TRBJ1-5; possibly TRBD1 for D (6 bases). The CDR3 is made up of 17 amino acids. The ends were cut back, 7 bases at V and 6 bases at J, with 25 bases in the middle. CDR1 is MDHEN and CDR2 is SYDVKM in the germline V gene.